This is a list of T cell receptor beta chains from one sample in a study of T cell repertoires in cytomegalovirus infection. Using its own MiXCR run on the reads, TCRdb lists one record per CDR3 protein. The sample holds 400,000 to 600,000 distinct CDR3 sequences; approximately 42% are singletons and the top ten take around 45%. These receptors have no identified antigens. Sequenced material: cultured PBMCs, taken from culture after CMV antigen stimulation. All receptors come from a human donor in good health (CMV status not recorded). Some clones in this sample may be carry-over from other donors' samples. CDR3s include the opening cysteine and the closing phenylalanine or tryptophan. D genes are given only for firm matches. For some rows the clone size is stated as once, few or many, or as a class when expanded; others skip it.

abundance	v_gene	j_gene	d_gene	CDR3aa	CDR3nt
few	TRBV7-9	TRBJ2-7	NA	CASSLGGGILGEQYF	TGTGCCAGCAGCTTAGGTGGGGGAATCCTCGGGGAGCAGTACTTC
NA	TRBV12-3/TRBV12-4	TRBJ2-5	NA	CASSPGPFGTQYF	TGTGCCAGCAGCCCCGGGCCCTTCGGGACCCAGTACTTC
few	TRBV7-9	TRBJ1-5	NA	CASSSGIQPQHF	TGTGCCAGCAGCTCAGGGATTCAGCCCCAGCATTTT
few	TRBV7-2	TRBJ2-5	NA	CASSWVSEETQYF	TGTGCCAGCAGCTGGGTTTCTGAAGAGACCCAGTACTTC
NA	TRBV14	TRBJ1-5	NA	CASSRPLGRGYQPQHF	TGTGCCAGCAGCCGACCCCTGGGCCGGGGATATCAGCCCCAGCATTTT
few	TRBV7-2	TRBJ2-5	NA	CASSQLHTEETQYF	TGTGCCAGCAGCCAACTACACACGGAAGAGACCCAGTACTTC
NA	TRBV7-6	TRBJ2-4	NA	CASSLEEGLRAKNIQYF	TGTGCCAGCAGCTTAGAGGAGGGGTTAAGGGCCAAAAACATTCAGTACTTC
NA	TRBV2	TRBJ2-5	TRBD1	CASSEKWSGGETQYF	TGTGCCAGCAGTGAAAAGTGGTCAGGGGGAGAGACCCAGTACTTC
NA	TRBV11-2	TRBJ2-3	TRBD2	CASSFWRGSTDTQYF	TGTGCCAGCAGCTTTTGGCGGGGGAGCACAGATACGCAGTATTTT
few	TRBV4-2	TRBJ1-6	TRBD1	CASSQEPPGGPYNSPLHF	TGTGCCAGCAGCCAAGAGCCGCCAGGGGGGCCCTATAATTCACCCCTCCACTTT
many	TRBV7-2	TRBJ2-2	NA	CASSSGPYTGELFF	TGTGCCAGCAGCTCGGGACCATACACCGGGGAGCTGTTTTTT
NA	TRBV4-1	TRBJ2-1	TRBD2	CASSQEGGRASMGLYEQFF	TGCGCCAGCAGCCAAGAGGGCGGGAGGGCCTCTATGGGCCTCTATGAGCAGTTCTTC
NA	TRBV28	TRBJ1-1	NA	CASSLLRAGETEAFF	TGTGCCAGCAGTTTATTACGGGCAGGGGAAACTGAAGCTTTCTTT
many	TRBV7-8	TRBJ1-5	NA	CASSLVGVLPQHF	TGTGCCAGCAGCTTAGTAGGTGTTCTCCCCCAGCATTTT
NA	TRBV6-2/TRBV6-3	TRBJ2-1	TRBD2	CASSYLGLANEQFF	TGTGCCAGCAGTTACCTGGGACTAGCAAATGAGCAGTTCTTC
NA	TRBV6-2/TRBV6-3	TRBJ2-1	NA	CASSVRRNEQFF	TGTGCCAGCAGCGTCCGGAGGAATGAGCAGTTCTTC
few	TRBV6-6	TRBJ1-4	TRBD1	CASKGQSNEKLFF	TGTGCCTCCAAGGGACAGAGTAATGAAAAACTGTTTTTT
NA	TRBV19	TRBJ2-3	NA	CASKGQGTDTQYF	TGTGCCAGTAAGGGCCAAGGCACAGATACGCAGTATTTT
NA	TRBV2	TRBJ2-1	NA	CASRGTGNEQFF	TGTGCCAGCAGGGGAACAGGGAATGAGCAGTTCTTC
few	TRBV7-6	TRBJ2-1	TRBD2	CASSSRDAGGYNEQFF	TGTGCCAGCAGCTCTAGAGACGCGGGAGGGTACAATGAGCAGTTCTTC
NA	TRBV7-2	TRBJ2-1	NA	CASSLSVQRLNEQFF	TGTGCCAGCAGCTTAAGCGTCCAGCGGCTGAATGAGCAGTTCTTC
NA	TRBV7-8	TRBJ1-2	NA	CASSSTYQGRGYTF	TGTGCCAGCAGCTCCACATACCAGGGTAGGGGCTACACCTTC
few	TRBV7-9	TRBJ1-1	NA	CASSSTRQPEAFF	TGTGCCAGCAGCTCTACCCGTCAGCCCGAAGCTTTCTTT
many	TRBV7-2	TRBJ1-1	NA	CASSLLVNTEAFF	TGTGCCAGCAGCCTGTTGGTTAACACTGAAGCTTTCTTT
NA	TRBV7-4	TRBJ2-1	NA	CASSQIIRFLGNLDNEQFF	TGTGCCAGCAGTCAGATAATACGGTTCCTTGGTAACTTAGACAATGAGCAGTTCTTC
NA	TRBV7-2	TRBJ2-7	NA	CASSLGSLAVDEQYF	TGTGCCAGCAGCTTAGGTTCGCTAGCTGTCGACGAGCAGTACTTC
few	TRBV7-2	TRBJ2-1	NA	CASSGQTEMNEQFF	TGTGCCAGCAGCGGCCAGACAGAAATGAATGAGCAGTTCTTC
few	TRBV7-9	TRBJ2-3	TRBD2	CASSSTQRGWADTQYF	TGTGCCAGCAGCTCCACTCAGCGGGGTTGGGCAGATACGCAGTATTTT
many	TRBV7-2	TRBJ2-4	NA	CASSFTTGSAKNIQYF	TGTGCCAGCAGCTTCACCACGGGGAGTGCCAAAAACATTCAGTACTTC
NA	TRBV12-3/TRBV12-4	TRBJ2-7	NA	CASSPSAEQYF	TGTGCCAGCAGCCCCTCCGCAGAGCAGTACTTC
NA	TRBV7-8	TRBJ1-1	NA	CASRPQGWDTEAFF	TGTGCCAGCAGGCCCCAGGGTTGGGACACTGAAGCTTTCTTT
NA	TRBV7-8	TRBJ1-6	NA	CASSLEARSGSPLHF	TGTGCCAGCAGCTTAGAGGCGAGATCGGGATCACCCCTCCACTTT
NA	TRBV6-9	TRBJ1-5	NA	CASQLYSSRQPQHF	TGTGCCAGCCAGTTATATAGTTCTAGGCAGCCCCAGCATTTT
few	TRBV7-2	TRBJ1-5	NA	CASSLTGDSNQPQHF	TGTGCCAGCAGCTTGACAGGAGATAGCAATCAGCCCCAGCATTTT
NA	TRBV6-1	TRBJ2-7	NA	CASSEQSLREQYF	TGTGCCAGCAGTGAACAGAGCCTACGGGAGCAGTACTTC
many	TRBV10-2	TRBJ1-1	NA	CASSPNPGVTEAFF	TGCGCCAGCAGCCCGAACCCGGGGGTTACTGAAGCTTTCTTT
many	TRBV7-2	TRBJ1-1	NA	CASIYKAGVTEAFF	TGTGCCAGCATCTACAAAGCGGGGGTCACTGAAGCTTTCTTT
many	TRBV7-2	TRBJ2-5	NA	CASSLRPPETQYF	TGTGCCAGCAGCCTCCGCCCACCCGAGACCCAGTACTTC
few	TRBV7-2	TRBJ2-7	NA	CASSFAQSYEQYF	TGTGCCAGCAGCTTCGCACAGTCCTACGAGCAGTACTTC
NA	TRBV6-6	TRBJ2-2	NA	CASSRHTGRTGELFF	TGTGCCAGCAGCCGCCACACTGGCCGAACCGGGGAGCTGTTTTTT
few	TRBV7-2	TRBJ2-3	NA	CASSLAGNLAPQYF	TGTGCCAGCAGCTTAGCGGGTAACCTAGCCCCGCAGTATTTT
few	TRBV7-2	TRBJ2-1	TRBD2	CASSPAGTSGYNEQFF	TGTGCCAGCAGCCCGGCCGGGACTAGCGGGTACAATGAGCAGTTCTTC
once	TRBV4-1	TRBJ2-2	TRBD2	CASSQLAGGGTGELFF	TGCGCCAGCAGCCAACTAGCGGGGGGGGGCACCGGGGAGCTGTTTTTT
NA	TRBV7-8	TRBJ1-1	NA	CASSLTGENTEAFF	TGTGCCAGCAGCTTGACAGGAGAGAACACTGAAGCTTTCTTT
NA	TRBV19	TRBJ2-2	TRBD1	CASSTTGPPAELFF	TGTGCCAGTAGTACGACAGGGCCCCCGGCGGAGCTGTTTTTT
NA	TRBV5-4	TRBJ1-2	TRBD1	CASSLEGQGIDGYTF	TGTGCCAGCAGCTTAGAGGGACAGGGAATCGATGGCTACACCTTC
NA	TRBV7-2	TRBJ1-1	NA	CASSLGAATEAFF	TGTGCCAGCAGCTTGGGAGCCGCGACTGAAGCTTTCTTT
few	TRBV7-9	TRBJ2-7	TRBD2	CASSLHPAGLVPEQYF	TGTGCCAGCAGTTTACACCCTGCCGGACTAGTACCCGAGCAGTACTTC
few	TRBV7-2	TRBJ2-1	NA	CASSFDSSRSYNEQFF	TGTGCCAGCAGCTTCGACAGTTCCCGCTCCTACAATGAGCAGTTCTTC
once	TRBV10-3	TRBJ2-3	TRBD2	CAVTSGNSDTQYF	TGTGCTGTGACTAGCGGGAATTCAGATACGCAGTATTTT